This TCR beta chain was recorded in a study of radiation and T cells in renal cell carcinoma. Details on this clone: Its antigen is still unknown.

Described time point: baseline pretreatment blood. Treatment reported: 15 Gy SBRT to primary tumor, nephrectomy 4 weeks later. Radiation-treated patients gave blood at baseline, week 2 and week 4. This renal cell carcinoma was of the clear cell type. The CDR3 has 12 residues. Deletions cut 7 bases from V and 6 bases from J, with 9 bases between. Germline CDR1 reads SEHNR; CDR2 reads FQNEAQ (reference sequence). The table came from immunoSEQ multiplex PCR; TCRdb's copy has only in-frame clones and leaves some out. The sample lists approximately 110,000 clones; approximately 82% were seen once. Study observations and caveats: In blood, top tumor clones expanded by 2 weeks, shrinking by 4.

The TCR sequence derives from an older woman with renal cell carcinoma. V and J are TRBV7-9 and TRBJ2-2, with D unclear. Sequenced material: blood, taken from a patient whose treatment included radiotherapy and nephrectomy. Written as DNA, the CDR3 is TGTGCCAGCACCCGGAGCCCCGGGGAGCTGTTTTTT. The encoded protein is CASTRSPGELFF.